One sample yielded the 21 T cell receptor beta chains listed below, sequenced in a study of beta chain features in type 1 diabetes. The study reverse transcribed the entire isolated RNA, so it sequenced expressed TCRB transcripts. The data were produced by immunoSEQ multiplex PCR, yet TCRdb's version contains in-frame clones alone and is incomplete. In the table there are 150,000 to 200,000 clones, 7.8% of which are singletons. Whole-study findings and limits: Type 1 diabetes patients showed a moderate but significant shortening of TCRB CDR3s in all four CD4+ subsets.

Antigens for these TCRs are unknown. The sequencing input was central memory CD4+ T cells from blood. The receptors were sampled from a woman in her thirties or forties with type 1 diabetes.

The rearrangement uses TRBV25-1 and TRBJ2-1, with 9 bases lining up with TRBD2. CDR3 length: 14 residues. Germline CDR1 is MGHDK and CDR2 is SYGVNS. The trim removed 5 bases at V and 7 bases at J, leaving 6 bases unmatched. The CDR3 coding sequence is TGTGCCAGCAGTATATCAGCGGGAGGTAATGAGCAGTTCTTC. Amino acid sequence: CASSISAGGNEQFF.

A few counts support this clone. This sequence joins TRBV27 and TRBJ2-1; perhaps TRBD2 as D (5 bases). Germline CDR1 MNHEY, CDR2 SMNVEV (reference sequence). Trimming took 5 bases from V and 10 from J, leaving 12 bases between them. This CDR3 has 12 amino acids. This CDR3 reads CASSAASREQFF. CDR3 sequence (DNA): TGTGCCAGCAGTGCCGCTAGCAGGGAGCAGTTCTTC.

This clone was counted at least ten times. The gene calls are TRBV28 and TRBJ2-1; the match to TRBD1 covers 7 bases. CDR1 and CDR2 from the germline V gene are MDHEN and SYDVKM. The V segment lost 6 bases and the J segment 4 bases; nucleotides outside the gene matches: 9. There are 15 residues in the CDR3. CDR3 amino acids: CASRPTGESYNEQFF. Written as DNA, the CDR3 is TGTGCCAGCAGGCCTACAGGGGAGTCATACAATGAGCAGTTCTTC.

There are a few counts of this clone. The rearrangement links TRBV4-3 to TRBJ2-7; TRBD1 might be the D (5 bases). This CDR3 is built from 18 residues. Germline V CDR1 and CDR2: LGHNA, YSLEER. With 1 base removed from V and 2 bases from J, the gap between germline ends came to 21 bases. CDR3 region: CASSQGLSQEFTAYEQYF. DNA for the CDR3: TGCGCCAGCAGCCAAGGGCTGTCACAGGAATTTACGGCCTACGAGCAGTACTTC.

CDR3 protein: CASSVGRGLNTEAFF. The CDR3 DNA reads TGTGCCAGCAGCGTAGGACGGGGATTGAACACTGAAGCTTTCTTT. The chain carries TRBV9 and TRBJ1-1; D call uncertain. Germline CDR1 is SGDLS and CDR2 is YYNGEE. The CDR3 is made up of 15 amino acids. With 0 bases removed from V and 0 bases from J, the gap between germline ends came to 9 bases. The whole variable domain, remainder taken from reference TRBV9 and TRBJ1-1, is DSGVTQTPKHLITATGQRVTLRCSPRSGDLSVYWYQQSLDQGLQFLIQYYNGEERAKGNILERFSAQQFPDLHSELNLSSLELGDSALYFCASSVGRGLNTEAFFGQGTRLTVV.

This clone turned up a few times. The chain links TRBV27 to TRBJ1-5; D call uncertain. CDR3 length equals 15 residues. Per the germline V gene, CDR1 is MNHEY and CDR2 is SMNVEV (reference sequence). The ends were cut back, 4 bases at V and 2 bases at J, with 12 bases in the middle. For the CDR3, the DNA is TGTGCCAGCAGTTCGCCGCGGGAGGGCAATCAGCCCCAGCATTTT. As protein: CASSSPREGNQPQHF.

This clone was observed a few times. This chain uses TRBV18 with TRBJ1-2, with D perhaps TRBD1 (5 bases). Germline CDR1 and CDR2: KGHSH and LQKENI. V was pared by 4 bases and J by 5 bases, with 17 bases between. This CDR3 has 15 residues. The DNA of the CDR3 is TGTGCCAGCTCACAGGGGTCCGCAGACATATATGGCTACACCTTC. Translation: CASSQGSADIYGYTF. Based on the CDR3 plus reference TRBV18 and TRBJ1-2, the full variable domain is NAGVMQNPRHLVRRRGQEARLRCSPMKGHSHVYWYRQLPEEGLKFMVYLQKENIIDESGMPKERFSAEFPKEGPSILRIQQVVRGDSAAYFCASSQGSADIYGYTFGSGTRLTVV.

This sequence joins TRBV28 and TRBJ1-2; D perhaps matches TRBD1 (5 bases). The CDR3 is made up of 15 amino acids. The germline V gene encodes CDR1 MDHEN and CDR2 SYDVKM. V lost 5 bases and J 4 bases, leaving 17 bases between the germline ends. In DNA form, the CDR3 reads TGTGCCAGCAGTCCTGGGGCCACCAGCCGCTATGGCTACACCTTC. Translated, it gives CASSPGATSRYGYTF.

The gene calls are TRBV11-3 and TRBJ2-5; maybe TRBD1 (5 bases). CDR1 and CDR2 from the germline V gene are SGHNT and YENEEA. V dropped 6 bases and J dropped 5 bases, with 13 bases sitting between them. The CDR3 loop spans 13 amino acids. In DNA form, the CDR3 reads TGTGCCAGCAGTAGGGGTTTTGGCGAGACCCAGTACTTC. Translated, it gives CASSRGFGETQYF.

This clone was detected many times. This sequence joins TRBV4-2 and TRBJ2-1; D not certain. V was shortened by 4 bases and J by 7 bases, with 8 bases between the two germline ends. This CDR3 region has 12 residues. The V gene's germline CDR1 is LGHNA and CDR2 YNFKEQ. The CDR3 spells CASSPSQNEQFF. The CDR3 DNA is TGTGCCAGCAGCCCTAGTCAGAATGAGCAGTTCTTC.

The rearrangement joins TRBV4-2 to TRBJ2-7; 10 nucleotides align to TRBD1. J gave up 5 bases and V 4 bases, and 11 bases lay outside the gene matches. The CDR3 length is 16 residues. Per germline, CDR1 LGHNA and CDR2 YNFKEQ. The CDR3 sequence: CASSRQTSGQGDEQYF. CDR3 nucleotide sequence: TGTGCCAGCAGCCGACAAACTTCAGGACAGGGGGACGAGCAGTACTTC.

This clone showed up just a few times. J is TRBJ1-1 and V is TRBV30; 7 bases match TRBD1. V lost 3 bases, J lost 10 bases, and 11 bases stayed unmatched. The CDR3 contains 13 residues. Germline V gene sequence: CDR1 GTSNPN, CDR2 SVGIG (reference sequence). CDR3 DNA sequence: TGTGCCTGGAGACCCCCCACAGGGGTTAGAGCTTTCTTT. This sequence encodes CAWRPPTGVRAFF. The full variable domain, in which reference TRBV30 and TRBJ1-1 provide the parts outside the CDR3, is SQTIHQWPATLVQPVGSPLSLECTVEGTSNPNLYWYRQAAGRGLQLLFYSVGIGQISSEVPQNLSASRPQDRQFILSSKKLLLSDSGFYLCAWRPPTGVRAFFGQGTRLTVV.

A few counts support this clone. J is TRBJ2-2 and V is TRBV4-1, with 7 nucleotides matching TRBD1. Germline trimming cut 2 bases from V and 3 bases from J; bases unmatched to any gene: 15. The CDR3 has 19 amino acids. Germline values: CDR1 MGHRA, CDR2 YSYEKL. CDR3: CASSQPETGNRFDTGELFF. The CDR3 coding sequence is TGCGCCAGCAGCCAACCCGAGACAGGGAACCGTTTCGACACCGGGGAGCTGTTTTTT.

The CDR3 loop is CASSLGYRENIQYF. The CDR3 DNA sequence: TGTGCCAGCAGCTTGGGCTACAGGGAAAACATTCAGTACTTC. The chain couples TRBV5-6 to TRBJ2-4; a weak D match, TRBD1 (6 bases). The V end was cut by 0 bases, the J end by 5 bases, with 9 bases between. The CDR3 is 14 amino acids. Looked up from germline, CDR1 is SGHDT and CDR2 is YYEEEE.

This clone came up a few times. The chain links TRBV28 to TRBJ1-2; 7 bases align to TRBD1. Germline V gives CDR1 MDHEN, CDR2 SYDVKM. The CDR3 covers 15 residues. The V gene end was trimmed by 8 bases and the J gene end by 2 bases; junction bases not matched to a gene: 11. The CDR3, as DNA: TGTGCCAGCCAGACAGCAGGGGGTGAGAACTATGGCTACACCTTC. Its translation: CASQTAGGENYGYTF.

This clone was counted between two and nine times. The chain links TRBV2 to TRBJ2-5; D not certain. Germline V CDR1 and CDR2: SNHLY, FYNNEI. V was shortened by 4 bases and J by 7 bases, with 7 bases between the two germline ends. This CDR3 is 11 amino acids long. This CDR3 is CASSASWTQYF. The CDR3 nucleotides are TGTGCCAGCAGTGCCAGTTGGACCCAGTACTTC.

This clone was seen more than once but under ten times. The chain joins TRBV28 to TRBJ1-1, with D possibly being TRBD1 (5 bases). Germline V gives CDR1 MDHEN, CDR2 SYDVKM. The ends were cut back, 7 bases at V and 3 bases at J, with 18 bases in the middle. The CDR3 length is 15 residues. The CDR3: CASTPAGVLYTEAFF. The CDR3, as DNA: TGTGCCAGCACCCCGGCGGGGGTTCTTTACACTGAAGCTTTCTTT.

This clone was observed a few times. This sequence joins TRBV5-1 and TRBJ1-5; no clear D. This CDR3 region has 14 residues. V was clipped by 0 bases and J by 4 bases, with 8 bases between them. Germline V lookup: CDR1 SGHRS, CDR2 YFSETQ. DNA of the CDR3: TGCGCCAGCAGCTTGGACGGGGTTAATCAGCCCCAGCATTTT. This translates into CASSLDGVNQPQHF.

V gene TRBV2 combines with J gene TRBJ1-2; TRBD1 might be the D (5 bases). Germline V CDR1 and CDR2: SNHLY, FYNNEI. This CDR3 has 14 residues. Trimming removed 6 bases at V and 3 bases at J, with 14 bases between. The CDR3 sequence is CASSGQGRDYGYTF. CDR3 DNA: TGTGCCAGCAGCGGACAAGGGCGAGACTATGGCTACACCTTC.

This clone was picked up a small number of times. The chain carries TRBV9 and TRBJ1-2, with a possible D match to TRBD1 (6 bases). Germline V gene data show CDR1 as SGDLS and CDR2 as YYNGEE. Trimming shortened V by 3 bases and J by 7 bases, and 13 bases separated the two germline ends. The CDR3 contains 13 residues. CDR3 coding DNA: TGTGCCAGCAGCGCCAGACAGGAGCTTGGCTACACCTTC. This encodes CASSARQELGYTF.

This clone was seen a handful of times. This chain uses TRBV5-1 with TRBJ1-1, with TRBD1 matching over 7 bases. There are 14 residues in the CDR3. CDR1 and CDR2 (germline): SGHRS, YFSETQ. V shed 4 bases, J shed 1 base, and the junction held 4 bases outside the gene matches. The CDR3 here is CASSPTGRNTEAFF. Here the CDR3 DNA reads TGCGCCAGCAGCCCGACAGGGCGGAACACTGAAGCTTTCTTT.